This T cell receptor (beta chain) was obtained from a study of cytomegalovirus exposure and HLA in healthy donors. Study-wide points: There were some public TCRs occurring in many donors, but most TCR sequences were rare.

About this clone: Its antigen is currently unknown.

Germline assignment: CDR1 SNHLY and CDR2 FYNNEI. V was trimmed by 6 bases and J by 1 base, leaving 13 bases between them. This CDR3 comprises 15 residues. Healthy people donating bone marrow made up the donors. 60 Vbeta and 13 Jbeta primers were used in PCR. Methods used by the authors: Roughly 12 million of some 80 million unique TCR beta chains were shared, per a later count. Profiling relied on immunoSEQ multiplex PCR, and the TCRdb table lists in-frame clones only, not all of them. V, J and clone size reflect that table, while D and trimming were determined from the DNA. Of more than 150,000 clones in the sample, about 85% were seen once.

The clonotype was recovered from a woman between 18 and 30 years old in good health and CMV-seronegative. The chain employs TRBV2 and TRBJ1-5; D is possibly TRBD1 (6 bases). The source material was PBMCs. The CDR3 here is CASRERGWSNQPQHF. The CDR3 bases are TGTGCCAGCAGAGAGAGGGGGTGGAGCAATCAGCCCCAGCATTTT.